This T cell receptor beta chain derives from a study of shared clonotypes between healthy human individuals. This clone was found many times. Different DNA sequences within this sample yield the same CDR3. Assay: immunoSEQ multiplex PCR; the TCRdb copy retains only in-frame clones and omits some. This table holds roughly 200,000 clones, around 63% found once. Trimming took 2 bases from V and 6 from J; bases not matched to a gene: 6. Germline lookup yields CDR1 SGHDT and CDR2 YYEEEE. This CDR3 region has 14 residues. This TCR derives from a man aged 30 to 39 in good health. The material sequenced was memory CD4+ T cells sorted from blood. The subset is: CD45RA-negative fraction. The V and J genes are TRBV5-6 and TRBJ2-3; 7 nucleotides match TRBD2. CDR3 sequence reads: CASSFGGEGDTQYF. The DNA for the CDR3 is TGTGCCAGCAGCTTTGGTGGGGAGGGGGATACGCAGTATTTT.